The next 20 T cell receptor beta chains were all read from a single sample in a study of radiotherapy plus CTLA-4 blockade in lung cancer. Profiled with immunoSEQ multiplex PCR; TCRdb holds only in-frame clones, not every one. The sample consists of tens of thousands of clones, around 85% of them appearing once. This specimen consisted of peripheral blood, obtained from a patient treated with radiotherapy plus ipilimumab. These receptors were obtained from a human donor with non-small cell lung cancer who had a partial response to radiotherapy plus ipilimumab.

The chain joins TRBV19 to TRBJ2-1; TRBD2 is a possible D gene (6 bases). Trimming stripped 6 bases from V and 7 bases from J, with 19 bases between. The CDR3 consists of 15 residues. Germline loops: CDR1 LNHDA, CDR2 SQIVND (reference sequence). Here the CDR3 DNA reads TGTGCCAGTAGCCCCGGGGGACCGGGCTTTAATGAGCAGTTCTTC. The encoded protein is CASSPGGPGFNEQFF.

About this clone itself: This may come from a read error, since a much larger clone is one base off. The genes are TRBV6-5 and TRBJ2-4; a weak D match, TRBD1 (5 bases). The CDR3 spans 13 residues. V lost 8 bases, J lost 9 bases, and 17 bases lay in between. Looked up from germline, CDR1 is MNHEY and CDR2 is SVGAGI. The CDR3 sequence: CASGAEVQGIQYF. For the CDR3, the DNA is TGTGCCAGCGGGGCAGAGGTCCAGGGCATTCAGTACTTC.

The count of this clone is one. V gene TRBV4-2 combines with J gene TRBJ1-5, with 7 bases lining up with TRBD1. From germline, CDR1 is LGHNA and CDR2 YNFKEQ. The CDR3 is 18 residues long. The V gene end was trimmed by 1 base and the J gene end by 0 bases; junction bases not matched to a gene: 9. The chain's CDR3 is CASSQAQGDHYSNQPQHF. The CDR3 DNA reads as TGTGCCAGCAGCCAAGCCCAGGGGGACCATTATAGCAATCAGCCCCAGCATTTT.

J is TRBJ2-1 and V is TRBV30, with 9 bases matching TRBD2. Germline V CDR1 and CDR2: GTSNPN, SVGIG (reference sequence). The CDR3 spans 16 residues. V shed 5 bases, J shed 3 bases, and the junction held 11 bases outside the gene matches. CDR3 coding DNA: TGTGCCTGGGGCGCTGGGATGCGGGAGGGCTACAATGAGCAGTTCTTC. This translates into CAWGAGMREGYNEQFF.

V usage is TRBV18 and J usage is TRBJ1-5, with D maybe TRBD1 (5 bases). Germline lookup yields CDR1 KGHSH and CDR2 LQKENI. The CDR3 loop spans 16 amino acids. Trimming removed 6 bases from V and 4 bases from J, with 19 bases in between. CDR3: CASSPTLQGANQPQHF. Here the CDR3 DNA reads TGTGCCAGCTCGCCCACCCTCCAGGGCGCAAATCAGCCCCAGCATTTT.

The chain joins TRBV19 to TRBJ2-3; D is unclear. The CDR3 is 12 residues long. The V gene's germline CDR1 is LNHDA and CDR2 SQIVND (reference sequence). V was trimmed by 6 bases and J by 0 bases, leaving 4 bases between them. The chain's CDR3 is CASSGSTDTQYF. The CDR3, as DNA: TGTGCCAGTAGCGGGAGCACAGATACGCAGTATTTT. Together with reference TRBV19 and TRBJ2-3, the CDR3 gives the full variable domain: DGGITQSPKYLFRKEGQNVTLSCEQNLNHDAMYWYRQDPGQGLRLIYYSQIVNDFQKGDIAEGYSVSREKKESFPLTVTSAQKNPTAFYLCASSGSTDTQYFGPGTRLTVL.

The genes are TRBV9 and TRBJ1-3, with TRBD1 identical over 11 bases. CDR3 length: 19 residues. The ends lost 3 bases at V and 0 bases at J; junction bases unmatched: 11. Germline assignment: CDR1 SGDLS and CDR2 YYNGEE. CDR3 bases: TGTGCCAGCAGCGGCACCGGGACAGGGGGGGCGGTCTCTGGAAACACCATATATTTT. Its translation is CASSGTGTGGAVSGNTIYF.

The genes are TRBV6-1 and TRBJ2-7; 11 bases are shared with TRBD1. J gave up 4 bases and V 5 bases, and 7 bases lay outside the gene matches. Looked up from germline, CDR1 is MNHNS and CDR2 is SASEGT. The CDR3 is 15 residues long. DNA for the CDR3: TGTGCCAGCAGTAGGACAGGGGGCTCAGGGTACGAGCAGTACTTC. It translates to CASSRTGGSGYEQYF.

The chain has TRBV7-2 and TRBJ1-4; D might be TRBD1 (5 bases). V lost 1 base and J 11 bases, leaving 11 bases between the germline ends. Looked up from germline, CDR1 is SGHTA and CDR2 is FQGNSA. The CDR3 consists of 13 residues. The CDR3 loop is CASSLVPGEKLFF. The CDR3 nucleotides are TGTGCCAGCAGCTTAGTACCGGGGGAGAAACTGTTTTTT.

The chain recombines TRBV19 with TRBJ1-5; D remains ambiguous. The CDR3 is 15 amino acids. Germline V gene sequence: CDR1 LNHDA, CDR2 SQIVND (reference sequence). V lost 0 bases and J lost 4, with 10 bases in between. Here the CDR3 DNA reads TGTGCCAGTAGTATAGATCGAGGGTTGAATCAGCCCCAGCATTTT. Protein: CASSIDRGLNQPQHF.

The chain employs TRBV9 and TRBJ1-1; tentative D call: TRBD1 (6 bases). V was clipped by 0 bases and J by 3 bases, with 15 bases between them. The germline CDR1 and CDR2 sequences are SGDLS and YYNGEE. The CDR3 spans 16 residues. DNA of the CDR3: TGTGCCAGCAGCGTAGGGCCCAACAGGGTGGACACTGAAGCTTTCTTT. Amino acid sequence: CASSVGPNRVDTEAFF.

The genes are TRBV6-6 and TRBJ2-1; D is possibly TRBD1 (6 bases). V was clipped by 3 bases and J by 4 bases, with 13 bases between them. The CDR3 has 15 amino acids. The germline gives CDR1 MNHNY, CDR2 SVGAGI (reference sequence). The CDR3 loop is CASSYEGTGYNEQFF. The CDR3 DNA reads as TGTGCCAGCAGTTATGAGGGAACAGGGTACAATGAGCAGTTCTTC.

CDR3 region: CASSYGGTNYGYTF. In DNA form, the CDR3 reads TGTGCCAGCAGTTATGGGGGGACTAACTATGGCTACACCTTC. The V call is TRBV6-5, the J call TRBJ1-2; weak D call: TRBD1 (5 bases). Trimming took off 3 bases at V and 0 bases at J, with 8 bases between the two ends. The CDR3 sequence is 14 residues long. Germline CDR1 is MNHEY and CDR2 is SVGAGI.

The chain is built from TRBV27 and TRBJ2-4; TRBD2 matches at 7 bases. This CDR3 is built from 13 residues. V gave up 10 bases and J gave up 6 bases; unmatched junction bases: 9. Germline assignment: CDR1 MNHEY and CDR2 SMNVEV (reference sequence). CDR3 nucleotides: TGTGCCACCGGAGGACTAGATCGAAACATTCAGTACTTC. Its translation is CATGGLDRNIQYF.

V and J are TRBV29-1 and TRBJ2-3; TRBD2 agrees at 7 bases. This CDR3 contains 13 residues. The V segment lost 8 bases and the J segment 4 bases; nucleotides outside the gene matches: 9. The germline CDR1 and CDR2 sequences are SQVTM and ANQGSEA. The CDR3 sequence is CSFRTGGPDTQYF. In DNA, the CDR3 is TGCAGCTTCCGGACGGGGGGACCAGATACGCAGTATTTT.

The V call is TRBV7-2, the J call TRBJ1-2; D gene uncertain. Per germline, CDR1 SGHTA and CDR2 FQGNSA. Between the trimmed V and J ends, which lost 5 bases and 0 bases, there was a span of 4 bases. This CDR3 is built from 12 residues. CDR3 sequence: CASSPTNYGYTF. The CDR3 nucleotides are TGTGCCAGCAGCCCAACTAACTATGGCTACACCTTC.

This clone is a singleton in its sample. V gene TRBV5-4 combines with J gene TRBJ2-5, with 9 positions matching TRBD2. Matching the DNA end better, TRBJ2-7 makes the J call doubtful. In germline, CDR1 is SGHNT, CDR2 YYREEE (reference sequence). The CDR3 has 16 amino acids. CDR3 sequence: CASSQSASGISYEQYF. In DNA, the CDR3 is TGTGCCAGCAGCCAGTCTGCTAGCGGGATTTCCTACGAGCAGTACTTC.

V gene TRBV5-8 combines with J gene TRBJ2-7, with TRBD2 identical over 7 bases. CDR1 and CDR2 (germline): SGHTS, YDEGEE. The trim removed 4 bases at V and 5 bases at J, leaving 9 bases unmatched. The CDR3 has 14 amino acids. CDR3 amino acids: CASSLGRGRDEQYV. The CDR3 nucleotides read TGTGCCAGCAGCCTTGGCCGAGGGAGGGACGAGCAGTACGTC.

This clone was recorded only once. This chain uses TRBV28 with TRBJ2-3, with 11 bases aligning to TRBD2. J was trimmed by 4 bases and V by 2 bases; bases with no gene match: 2. Germline loops: CDR1 MDHEN, CDR2 SYDVKM. The CDR3 has 15 amino acids. The DNA of the CDR3 is TGTGCCAGCAGTTTAGTAGCGGGAGGGCCAGATACGCAGTATTTT. This translates into CASSLVAGGPDTQYF.

The J gene is TRBJ2-5, the V gene TRBV21-1; the table names TRBD2, a call not compared with the DNA. TRBV21-1 is shown as a pseudogene. The CDR3 consists of 15 residues. Here the CDR3 DNA reads TGTGCCAGCAGCAAATTGAGTACTATGCAAGAGACCCAGTACTTC. Encoded protein: CASSKLSTMQETQYF.